The clone carrying this T cell receptor (beta chain) was detected a few times. Its matching antigen is unknown. TCRdb analysed the multiplex PCR reads with MiXCR anew, one entry per CDR3 protein. The profile shows about 230,000 distinct CDR3 sequences, around 32% of them singletons. This specimen belongs to a study of breast tumors, draining lymph nodes, adjacent tissues. Study-wide points: The lymph node origin of tumor T cells was framed as consistent with a hypothesis, not demonstrated.

Axillary draining lymph nodes of breast cancer patients supplied the node samples. Germline V gives CDR1 SGHTS, CDR2 YDEGEE. Germline trimming cut 5 bases from V and 2 bases from J; bases unmatched to any gene: 7. This CDR3 has 14 amino acids. V usage is TRBV5-8 and J usage is TRBJ2-7; 7 bases line up with TRBD1. This clonotype was obtained from a female donor with breast cancer. Some clones in this sample may be carry-over from other donors' samples. Material for sequencing was axillary lymph node tissue. The CDR3: CASSLQGPAYEQYF. In DNA form, the CDR3 reads TGTGCCAGCAGTTTACAGGGGCCCGCCTACGAGCAGTACTTC. Using reference TRBV5-8 and TRBJ2-7 for the parts outside the CDR3, the full variable domain is EAGVTQSPTHLIKTRGQQATLRCSPISGHTSVYWYQQALGLGLQFLLWYDEGEERNRGNFPPRFSGRQFPNYSSELNVNALELEDSALYLCASSLQGPAYEQYFGPGTRLTVT.